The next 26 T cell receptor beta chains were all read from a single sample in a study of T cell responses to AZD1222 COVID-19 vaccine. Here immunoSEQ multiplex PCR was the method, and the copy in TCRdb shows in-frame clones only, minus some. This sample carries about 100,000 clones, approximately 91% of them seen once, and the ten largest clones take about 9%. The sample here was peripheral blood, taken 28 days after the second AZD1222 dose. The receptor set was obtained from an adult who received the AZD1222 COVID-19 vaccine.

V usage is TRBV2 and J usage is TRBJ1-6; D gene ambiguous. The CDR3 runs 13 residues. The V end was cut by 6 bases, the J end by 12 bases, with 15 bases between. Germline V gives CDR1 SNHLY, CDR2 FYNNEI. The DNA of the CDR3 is TGTGCCAGCAGCGTTAGAAGGAATAGACCCCTCCACTTT. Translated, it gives CASSVRRNRPLHF.

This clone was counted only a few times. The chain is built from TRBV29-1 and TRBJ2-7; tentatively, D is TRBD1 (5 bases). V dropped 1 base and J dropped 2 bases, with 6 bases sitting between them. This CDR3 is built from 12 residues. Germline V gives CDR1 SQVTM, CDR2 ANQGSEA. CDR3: CSVEAGPYEQYF. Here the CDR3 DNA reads TGCAGCGTTGAAGCAGGGCCCTACGAGCAGTACTTC.

The CDR3 region is CASSLGPQNTEAFF. The CDR3 nucleotides are TGCGCCAGCAGCTTGGGACCACAGAACACTGAAGCTTTCTTT. The V and J genes are TRBV5-1 and TRBJ1-1, with no clear D. CDR3 length equals 14 residues. V was shortened by 0 bases and J by 1 base, with 7 bases between the two germline ends. Germline CDR1 SGHRS, CDR2 YFSETQ.

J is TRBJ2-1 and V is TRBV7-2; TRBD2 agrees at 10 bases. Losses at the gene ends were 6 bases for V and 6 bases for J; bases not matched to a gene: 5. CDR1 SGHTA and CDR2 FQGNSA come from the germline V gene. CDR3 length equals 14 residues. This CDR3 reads CASSTSGRANEQFF. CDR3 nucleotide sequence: TGTGCCAGCAGTACCAGCGGGAGGGCCAATGAGCAGTTCTTC. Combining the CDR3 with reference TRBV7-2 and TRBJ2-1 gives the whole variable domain GAGVSQSPSNKVTEKGKDVELRCDPISGHTALYWYRQSLGQGLEFLIYFQGNSAPDKSGLPSDRFSAERTGGSVSTLTIQRTQQEDSAVYLCASSTSGRANEQFFGPGTRLTVL.

The DNA for the CDR3 is TGTGCCAGTTATTCGATCTATAATTCACCCCTCCACTTT. Translated, it gives CASYSIYNSPLHF. V and J are TRBV28 and TRBJ1-6, with D unresolved. This CDR3 is 13 amino acids long. V was cut by 9 bases and J by 3 bases, with 9 bases left in between. The germline V gene encodes CDR1 MDHEN and CDR2 SYDVKM.

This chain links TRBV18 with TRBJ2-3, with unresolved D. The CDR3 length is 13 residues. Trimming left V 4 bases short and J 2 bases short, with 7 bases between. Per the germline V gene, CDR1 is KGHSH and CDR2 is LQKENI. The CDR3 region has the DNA TGTGCCAGCTCACGCGGAAACACAGATACGCAGTATTTT. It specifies CASSRGNTDTQYF.

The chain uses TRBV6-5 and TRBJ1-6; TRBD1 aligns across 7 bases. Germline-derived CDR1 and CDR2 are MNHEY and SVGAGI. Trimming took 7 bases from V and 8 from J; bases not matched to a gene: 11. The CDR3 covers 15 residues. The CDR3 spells CASKADRVIYSPLHF. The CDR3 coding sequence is TGTGCCAGCAAAGCAGACAGGGTCATTTATTCACCCCTCCACTTT.

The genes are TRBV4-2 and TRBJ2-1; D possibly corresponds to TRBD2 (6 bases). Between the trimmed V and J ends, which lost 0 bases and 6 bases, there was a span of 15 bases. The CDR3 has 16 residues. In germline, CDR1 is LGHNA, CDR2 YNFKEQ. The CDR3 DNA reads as TGTGCCAGCAGCCAAGATTCATCCGGGACTGGCAATGAGCAGTTCTTC. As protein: CASSQDSSGTGNEQFF.

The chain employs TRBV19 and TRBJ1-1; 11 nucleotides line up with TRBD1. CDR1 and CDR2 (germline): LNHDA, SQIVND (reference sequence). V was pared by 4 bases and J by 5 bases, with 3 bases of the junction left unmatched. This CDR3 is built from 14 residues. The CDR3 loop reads CASSKDRGPTEAFF. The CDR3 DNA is TGTGCCAGTAGTAAGGACAGGGGGCCAACTGAAGCTTTCTTT. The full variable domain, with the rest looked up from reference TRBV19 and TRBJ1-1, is DGGITQSPKYLFRKEGQNVTLSCEQNLNHDAMYWYRQDPGQGLRLIYYSQIVNDFQKGDIAEGYSVSREKKESFPLTVTSAQKNPTAFYLCASSKDRGPTEAFFGQGTRLTVV.

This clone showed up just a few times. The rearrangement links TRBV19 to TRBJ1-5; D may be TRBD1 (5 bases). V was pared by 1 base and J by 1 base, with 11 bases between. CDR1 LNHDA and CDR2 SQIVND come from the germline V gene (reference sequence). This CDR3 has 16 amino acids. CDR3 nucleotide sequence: TGTGCCAGTAGTATAGGGACAATCGGGAGCAATCAGCCCCAGCATTTT. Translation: CASSIGTIGSNQPQHF.

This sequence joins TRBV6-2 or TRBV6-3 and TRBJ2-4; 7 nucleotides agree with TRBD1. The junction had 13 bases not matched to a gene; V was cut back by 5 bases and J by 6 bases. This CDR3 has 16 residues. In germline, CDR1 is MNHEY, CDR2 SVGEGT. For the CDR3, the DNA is TGTGCCAGCAGTCCCGACAGGGCCCCTGGGGGAAACATTCAGTACTTC. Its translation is CASSPDRAPGGNIQYF.

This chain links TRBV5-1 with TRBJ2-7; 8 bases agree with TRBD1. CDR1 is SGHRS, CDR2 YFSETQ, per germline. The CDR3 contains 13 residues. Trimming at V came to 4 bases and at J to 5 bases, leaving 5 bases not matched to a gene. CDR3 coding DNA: TGCGCCAGCAGCGGACAGGGAACCGACGAGCAGTACTTC. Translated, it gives CASSGQGTDEQYF.

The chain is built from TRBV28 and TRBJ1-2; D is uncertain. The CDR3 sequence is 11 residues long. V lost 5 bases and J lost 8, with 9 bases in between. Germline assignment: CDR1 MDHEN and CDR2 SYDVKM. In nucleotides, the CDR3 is TGTGCCAGCAGTCAGATCGAGGGCTACACCTTC. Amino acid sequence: CASSQIEGYTF.

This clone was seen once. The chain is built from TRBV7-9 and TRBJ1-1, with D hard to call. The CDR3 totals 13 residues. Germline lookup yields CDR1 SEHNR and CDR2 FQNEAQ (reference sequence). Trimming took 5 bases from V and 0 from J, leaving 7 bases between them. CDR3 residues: CASSRSLNTEAFF. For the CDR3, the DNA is TGTGCCAGCAGCCGATCACTGAACACTGAAGCTTTCTTT.

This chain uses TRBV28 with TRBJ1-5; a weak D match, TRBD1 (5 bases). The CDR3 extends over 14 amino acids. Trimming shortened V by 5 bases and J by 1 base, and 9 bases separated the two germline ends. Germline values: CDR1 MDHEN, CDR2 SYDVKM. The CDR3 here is CASSGTISNQPQHF. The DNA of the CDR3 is TGTGCCAGCAGTGGGACCATCAGCAATCAGCCCCAGCATTTT.

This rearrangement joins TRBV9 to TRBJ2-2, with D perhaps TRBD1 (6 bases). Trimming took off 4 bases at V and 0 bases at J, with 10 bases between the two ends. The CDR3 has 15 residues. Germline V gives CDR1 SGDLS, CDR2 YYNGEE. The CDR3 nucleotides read TGTGCCAGCAGCACACAGGGTACGAACACCGGGGAGCTGTTTTTT. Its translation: CASSTQGTNTGELFF.

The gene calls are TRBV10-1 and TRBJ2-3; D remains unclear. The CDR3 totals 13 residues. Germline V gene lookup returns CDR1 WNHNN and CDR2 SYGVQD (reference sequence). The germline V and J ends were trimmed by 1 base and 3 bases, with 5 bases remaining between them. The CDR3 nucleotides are TGCGCCAGCAGTGAGTGGCTGACAGATACGCAGTATTTT. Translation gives CASSEWLTDTQYF.

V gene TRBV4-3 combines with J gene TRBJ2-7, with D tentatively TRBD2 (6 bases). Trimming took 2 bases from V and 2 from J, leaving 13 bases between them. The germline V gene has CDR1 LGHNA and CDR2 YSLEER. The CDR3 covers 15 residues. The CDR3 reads CASSQLRERPYEQYF. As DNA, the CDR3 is TGCGCCAGCAGCCAACTTCGGGAGAGGCCCTACGAGCAGTACTTC.

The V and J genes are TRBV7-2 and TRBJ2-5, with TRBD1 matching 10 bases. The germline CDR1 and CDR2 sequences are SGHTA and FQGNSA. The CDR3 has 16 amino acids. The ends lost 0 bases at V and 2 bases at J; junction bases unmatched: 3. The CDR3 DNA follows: TGTGCCAGCAGCTTAGCGCGGGGACAGGGGCAAGAGACCCAGTACTTC. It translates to CASSLARGQGQETQYF.

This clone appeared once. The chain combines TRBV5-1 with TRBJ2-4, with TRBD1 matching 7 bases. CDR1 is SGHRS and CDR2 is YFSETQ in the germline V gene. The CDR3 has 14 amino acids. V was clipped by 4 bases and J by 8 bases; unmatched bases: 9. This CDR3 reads CASSPGEQGYIQYF. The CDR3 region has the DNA TGCGCCAGCAGCCCTGGGGAACAGGGGTACATTCAGTACTTC.

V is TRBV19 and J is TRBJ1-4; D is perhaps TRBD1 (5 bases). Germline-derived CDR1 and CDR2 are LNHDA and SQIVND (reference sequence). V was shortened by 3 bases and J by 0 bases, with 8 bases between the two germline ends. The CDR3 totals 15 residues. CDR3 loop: CASSIGGTTNEKLFF. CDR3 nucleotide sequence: TGTGCCAGTAGTATCGGGGGGACAACTAATGAAAAACTGTTTTTT.

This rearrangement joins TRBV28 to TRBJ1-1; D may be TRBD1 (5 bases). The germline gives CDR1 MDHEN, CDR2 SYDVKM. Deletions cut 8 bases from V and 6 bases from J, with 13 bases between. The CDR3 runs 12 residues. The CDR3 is CASEGAGAEAFF. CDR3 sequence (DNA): TGTGCCAGCGAAGGCGCGGGGGCTGAAGCTTTCTTT.

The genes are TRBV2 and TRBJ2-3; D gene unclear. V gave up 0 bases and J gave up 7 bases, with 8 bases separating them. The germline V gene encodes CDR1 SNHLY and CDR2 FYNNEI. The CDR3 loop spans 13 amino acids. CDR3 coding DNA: TGTGCCAGCAGTGAAGCAGCCTGGAATACGCAGTATTTT. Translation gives CASSEAAWNTQYF.

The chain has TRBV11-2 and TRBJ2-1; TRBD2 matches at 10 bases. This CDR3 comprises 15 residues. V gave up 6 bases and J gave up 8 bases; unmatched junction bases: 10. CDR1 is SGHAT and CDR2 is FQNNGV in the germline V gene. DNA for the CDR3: TGTGCCAGCAGGACCCTAGCGGGAGTTGTCCATGAGCAGTTCTTC. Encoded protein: CASRTLAGVVHEQFF.

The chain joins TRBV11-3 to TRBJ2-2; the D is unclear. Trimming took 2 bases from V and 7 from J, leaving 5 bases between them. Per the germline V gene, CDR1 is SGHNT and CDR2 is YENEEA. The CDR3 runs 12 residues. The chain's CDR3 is CASSLSGGELFF. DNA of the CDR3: TGTGCCAGCAGCTTATCGGGCGGGGAGCTGTTTTTT.

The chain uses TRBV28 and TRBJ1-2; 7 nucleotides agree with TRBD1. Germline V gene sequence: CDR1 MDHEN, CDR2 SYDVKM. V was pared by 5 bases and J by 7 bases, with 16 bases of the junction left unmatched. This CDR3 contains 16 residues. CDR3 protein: CASSPDQGGSRRGYTF. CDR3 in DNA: TGTGCCAGCAGTCCGGATCAGGGGGGGAGTCGGCGTGGCTACACCTTC.